Below, 8 T cell receptor beta chains from the same sample are listed, as sequenced in a study of shared clonotypes between healthy human individuals (dated by TCRdb to about 2020). The library was produced with the immunoSEQ multiplex PCR assay. As stored in TCRdb, this immuneACCESS dataset retains in-frame rearrangements with V and J assigned. A fraction of the clones does not appear; measured against another copy, unresolved V genes explain less than half of the discrepancy, and the remainder lacks a known reason. The sample table lists approximately 240,000 clones, approximately 65% of them with a count of one. Around 10% of the sample comes from the top ten. The sample was memory CD4+ T cells sorted from blood. The sample's cell subset or site label, decoded: CD45RA-negative fraction. The receptors stem from a man between 25 and 39 years old in good health.

This clone was found a few times. With a far larger clone one base away, a read error is the likely cause. This CDR3 is also generated by other DNA sequences in the sample. The V gene is TRBV11-2, the J gene TRBJ2-1; 7 bases are shared with TRBD1. Germline-derived CDR1 and CDR2 are SGHAT and FQNNGV. The ends lost 3 bases at V and 5 bases at J; junction bases unmatched: 1. CDR3 length: 13 residues. The CDR3 DNA sequence: TGTGCCAGCAGCTTGGGACAGAACAATGAGCAGTTCTTC. Translated, it gives CASSLGQNNEQFF.

The genes are TRBV28 and TRBJ1-2; D call uncertain. V was pared by 6 bases and J by 5 bases, with 19 bases between. This CDR3 comprises 15 residues. Germline V gene lookup returns CDR1 MDHEN and CDR2 SYDVKM. The CDR3 reads CASSPGRRSSYGYTF. CDR3 DNA: TGTGCCAGCAGCCCTGGACGGAGGTCCTCTTATGGCTACACCTTC.

The count of this clone is one. The chain links TRBV11-2 to TRBJ1-1; D unclear. Germline V gene sequence: CDR1 SGHAT, CDR2 FQNNGV. The germline V and J ends were trimmed by 4 bases and 2 bases, with 17 bases remaining between them. This CDR3 region has 16 residues. CDR3 region: CASSSKLVGFNTEAFF. The CDR3 DNA is TGTGCCAGCAGCTCCAAATTAGTGGGGTTCAACACTGAAGCTTTCTTT. The full variable domain, with the rest looked up from reference TRBV11-2 and TRBJ1-1, is EAGVAQSPRYKIIEKRQSVAFWCNPISGHATLYWYQQILGQGPKLLIQFQNNGVVDDSQLPKDRFSAERLKGVDSTLKIQPAKLEDSAVYLCASSSKLVGFNTEAFFGQGTRLTVV.

The chain recombines TRBV6-5 with TRBJ2-3, with D possibly being TRBD2 (5 bases). This CDR3 is built from 11 residues. The germline V and J ends were trimmed by 2 bases and 12 bases, with 9 bases remaining between them. Looked up from germline, CDR1 is MNHEY and CDR2 is SVGAGI. DNA of the CDR3: TGTGCCAGCAGTTACGTTGGACTTCAGTATTTT. This sequence encodes CASSYVGLQYF.

The CDR3 region is CSVARSGVGETQYF. CDR3 sequence (DNA): TGCAGCGTCGCCCGGTCGGGGGTGGGGGAGACCCAGTACTTC. The gene calls are TRBV29-1 and TRBJ2-5, with D perhaps matching TRBD2 (6 bases). Trimming shortened V by 6 bases and J by 5 bases, and 19 bases separated the two germline ends. CDR1 and CDR2 (germline): SQVTM, ANQGSEA. CDR3 size: 14 residues.

CDR3 amino acids: CASSKQNNEQFF. The CDR3 bases are TGTGCCAGCAGCAAACAGAACAATGAGCAGTTCTTC. The chain has TRBV7-2 and TRBJ2-1; D remains unclear. CDR1 and CDR2 (germline): SGHTA, FQGNSA. CDR3 size: 12 residues. V lost 5 bases to trimming and J lost 5 bases, with 7 bases between them.

The rearrangement joins TRBV15 to TRBJ2-2, with TRBD2 matching 7 bases. V was clipped by 0 bases and J by 3 bases; unmatched bases: 10. This CDR3 has 18 amino acids. The V gene's germline CDR1 is LNHNV and CDR2 YYDKDF (reference sequence). The DNA of the CDR3 is TGTGCCACCAGCAGAGATACTGGCGGGAGTAGGGACACCGGGGAGCTGTTTTTT. Translated, it gives CATSRDTGGSRDTGELFF.

Points on this clone: At one of its ends the junction is not consistent with the germline gene, which may arise from a read error. This chain links TRBV28 with TRBJ1-1; TRBD1 is a possible D gene (6 bases). The CDR3 covers 12 residues. Germline V gives CDR1 MDHEN, CDR2 SYDVKM. CDR3 protein: CASSTSPGGRSF. The DNA for the CDR3 is TGTGCCAGCAGTACGAGTCCCGGGGGCCGGAGTTTT.